What follows are 4 T cell receptor beta chains derived from one specimen sequenced in a study of blood T cell repertoires in COVID-19. Sequenced by immunoSEQ multiplex PCR; TCRdb stores in-frame clones only, minus some. The data contain over 400,000 clones, around nine tenths of them singletons. Sequenced input: peripheral blood. These receptors were obtained from a woman aged 45 to 65 with COVID-19, enrolled during active disease.

As DNA, the CDR3 is TGTGCCAGCAGTTCCGGGACAGCTGGAAACACCATATATTTT. Protein sequence: CASSSGTAGNTIYF. The chain has TRBV2 and TRBJ1-3; 7 nucleotides align to TRBD1. This CDR3 has 14 amino acids. V trimming: 5 bases; J trimming: 2 bases; junction bases outside the gene matches: 3. Looked up from germline, CDR1 is SNHLY and CDR2 is FYNNEI.

V and J are TRBV3-1 (or the pseudogene TRBV3-2) and TRBJ2-7; TRBD1 matches 7 bases. Germline V gene sequence: CDR1 LGHDT, CDR2 YNNKEL (reference sequence). The V and J ends lost 4 bases and 4 bases, in that order; junction bases with no gene match: 4. The CDR3 sequence is 13 residues long. The DNA of the CDR3 is TGTGCCAGCAGCCTTGGACAGGTGTACGAGCAGTACTTC. Translated, it gives CASSLGQVYEQYF.

The chain joins TRBV18 to TRBJ2-5; 13 positions agree with TRBD2. V dropped 3 bases and J dropped 1; count of bases not matched to a gene: 5. Germline-derived CDR1 and CDR2 are KGHSH and LQKENI. CDR3 size: 17 residues. CDR3: CASSPPGLAGPQETQYF. DNA of the CDR3: TGTGCCAGCTCACCCCCGGGACTAGCGGGACCCCAAGAGACCCAGTACTTC.

The CDR3 DNA reads TGTGCCAGCAGCCGCCCCGGGGGGCCTTTAAGTGAGCAGTTCTTC. The encoded protein is CASSRPGGPLSEQFF. V and J are TRBV4-2 and TRBJ2-1; maybe TRBD2 (7 bases). From germline, CDR1 is LGHNA and CDR2 YNFKEQ. The CDR3 is 15 amino acids. V was trimmed by 4 bases and J by 9 bases, leaving 19 bases between them.